This TCR beta chain was found in a study of lymphopenia after photon versus proton radiotherapy. Germline CDR1 and CDR2: SEHNR and FQNEAQ (reference sequence). J gave up 9 bases and V 4 bases, and 9 bases lay outside the gene matches. This CDR3 has 15 amino acids. The table came from immunoSEQ multiplex PCR; TCRdb's copy has only in-frame clones and leaves some out. The profile shows around 7,500 clones, roughly nine tenths of them singletons. This rearrangement joins TRBV7-9 to TRBJ1-6; 7 bases are a match to TRBD1. This TCR derives from a woman aged 70-85 years with pancreatic cancer. The starting material was peripheral blood, obtained from a patient treated with photon-based radiotherapy. The CDR3 loop is CASSSLTGRSSPLHF. The CDR3 DNA is TGTGCCAGCAGCTCGTTGACAGGGAGGAGTTCACCCCTCCACTTT.